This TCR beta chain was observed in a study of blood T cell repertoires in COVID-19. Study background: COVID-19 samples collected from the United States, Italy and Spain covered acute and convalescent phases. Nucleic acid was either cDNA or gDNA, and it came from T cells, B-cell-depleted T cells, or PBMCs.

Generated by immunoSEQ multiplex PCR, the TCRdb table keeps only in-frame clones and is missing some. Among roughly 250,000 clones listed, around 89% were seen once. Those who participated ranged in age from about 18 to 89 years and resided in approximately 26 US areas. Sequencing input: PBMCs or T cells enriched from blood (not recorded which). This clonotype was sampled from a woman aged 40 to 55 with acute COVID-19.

CDR3 in DNA: TGCAGCGTCTCTAGCGGGATAGGTAATGAGCAGTTCTTC. Protein sequence: CSVSSGIGNEQFF. This sequence joins TRBV29-1 and TRBJ2-1; 9 bases match TRBD2. CDR3 length equals 13 residues. After removal of 6 bases from V and 7 bases from J, the junction contained 7 bases not matched to a gene. Germline V gene lookup returns CDR1 SQVTM and CDR2 ANQGSEA.